Listed below are T cell receptor beta chains from one sample, sequenced in a study of early T cells in non-severe SARS-CoV-2 infection. From the 5' RACE reads, TCRdb called clonotypes with MiXCR, one entry per CDR3 protein. Among about 79,000 distinct CDR3 sequences, 11% were seen once, and the ten largest hold roughly 4.7%. The sample was whole blood. These receptor sequences come from an adult who was a healthcare worker with PCR-confirmed SARS-CoV-2 infection or an uninfected control (not recorded which). Each CDR3 is given without its conserved first and last residue.

v_call	j_call	cdr3_aa
TRBV27	TRBJ1-6	ASSLSDRDNSPLH
TRBV7-8	TRBJ2-1	ASSLWVNEQF
TRBV7-8	TRBJ2-7	ASSPYRVPGNYEQY
TRBV29-1	TRBJ2-1	SDKQGTLGNEQF
TRBV18	TRBJ2-1	ASSPLTGRYNEQF
TRBV12-3/TRBV12-4	TRBJ1-2	ASSFRDSNDYGYT
TRBV11-2	TRBJ2-5	ASSLMPGYQETQY
TRBV6-6	TRBJ2-5	ASRNDRTLYQETQY
TRBV7-2	TRBJ2-7	ASSSSGGLYEQY
TRBV12-5	TRBJ1-6	ASGTRTGSPLH
TRBV6-5	TRBJ2-7	ASRPGQGAYEQY
TRBV19	TRBJ1-5	ASRTGIMSNQPQH
TRBV30	TRBJ1-4	AWRTGSNEKLF
TRBV6-5	TRBJ2-7	ASSPGQDHLEQY
TRBV7-2	TRBJ2-7	ASSRDRATYEQY
TRBV7-6	TRBJ1-2	ASGTAGYGYT
TRBV11-2	TRBJ2-7	ASSLAWGAGETYEQY
TRBV4-3	TRBJ2-1	ASSQDLIGGGEQF
TRBV11-2	TRBJ2-7	ASSFAQTSYEQY
TRBV7-3	TRBJ1-3	ASSSPDTIY
TRBV5-1	TRBJ1-1	ASSSLAYTEAF
TRBV4-3	TRBJ1-2	ASSQAGSSYGYT
TRBV19	TRBJ1-5	ASSTPGQGTQPQH
TRBV12-3/TRBV12-4	TRBJ2-2	ASRGLAANTGELF
TRBV19	TRBJ2-1	ASSITGGDNEQF
TRBV12-3/TRBV12-4	TRBJ2-7	ASSLGQIYEQY
TRBV7-8	TRBJ2-5	ASSPTRLGGPSGETQY
TRBV20-1	TRBJ1-5	SAFPGGANNQPQH
TRBV7-2	TRBJ2-1	ASSPRTSGYNEQF
TRBV6-2/TRBV6-3	TRBJ2-6	ASSPRPTGIGANVLT
TRBV12-3/TRBV12-4	TRBJ1-1	ASRGTGAPEAF
TRBV2	TRBJ2-3	ASSEFNGLAGGEVYTQY
TRBV27	TRBJ2-5	ASSLSTGLASETQY
TRBV9	TRBJ1-5	ASSVEVQSAQH
TRBV30	TRBJ1-1	AWSVREGTEAF
TRBV27	TRBJ2-3	ASSLISGDLSSTDTQY
TRBV6-5	TRBJ2-6	ASRGLVGANVLT
TRBV12-3/TRBV12-4	TRBJ1-1	ASTWGTEAF
TRBV6-5	TRBJ1-5	ASSYSRGGNQPQH
TRBV6-1	TRBJ2-7	ASSLRGYEQY
TRBV3-1	TRBJ2-7	ASSRFRDRDYEQY
TRBV4-3	TRBJ2-3	ASSQASGVRTDTQY